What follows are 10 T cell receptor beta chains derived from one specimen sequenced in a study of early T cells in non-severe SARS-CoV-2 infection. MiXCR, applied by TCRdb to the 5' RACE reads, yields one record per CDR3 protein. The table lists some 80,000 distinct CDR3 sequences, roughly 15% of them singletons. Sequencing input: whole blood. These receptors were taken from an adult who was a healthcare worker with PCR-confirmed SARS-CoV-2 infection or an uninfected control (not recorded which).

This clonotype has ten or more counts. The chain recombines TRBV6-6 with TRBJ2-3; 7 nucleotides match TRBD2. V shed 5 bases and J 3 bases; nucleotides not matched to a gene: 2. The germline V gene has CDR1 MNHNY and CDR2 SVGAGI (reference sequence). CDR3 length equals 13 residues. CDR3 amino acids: CASSRLATDTQYF. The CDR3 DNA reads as TGTGCCAGCAGTAGACTAGCTACAGATACGCAGTATTTT.

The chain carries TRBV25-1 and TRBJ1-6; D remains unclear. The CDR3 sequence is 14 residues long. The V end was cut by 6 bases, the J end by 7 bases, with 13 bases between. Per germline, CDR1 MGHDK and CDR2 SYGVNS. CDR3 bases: TGTGCCAGCAGCGCGGCGAACTCCAATTCACCCCTCCACTTT. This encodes CASSAANSNSPLHF.

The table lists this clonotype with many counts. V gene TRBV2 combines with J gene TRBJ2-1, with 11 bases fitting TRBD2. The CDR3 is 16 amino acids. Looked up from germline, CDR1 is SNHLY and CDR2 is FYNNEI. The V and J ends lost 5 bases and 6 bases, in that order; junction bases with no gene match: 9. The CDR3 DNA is TGTGCCAGCAGTCCTAGCGGGGGGAACCTCCTCAATGAGCAGTTCTTC. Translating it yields CASSPSGGNLLNEQFF.

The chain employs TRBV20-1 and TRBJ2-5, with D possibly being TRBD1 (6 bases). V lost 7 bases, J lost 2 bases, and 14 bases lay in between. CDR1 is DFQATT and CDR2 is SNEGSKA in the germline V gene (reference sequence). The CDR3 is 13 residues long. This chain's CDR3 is CSVGPGQQETQYF. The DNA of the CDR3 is TGCAGTGTAGGCCCAGGACAGCAAGAGACCCAGTACTTC.

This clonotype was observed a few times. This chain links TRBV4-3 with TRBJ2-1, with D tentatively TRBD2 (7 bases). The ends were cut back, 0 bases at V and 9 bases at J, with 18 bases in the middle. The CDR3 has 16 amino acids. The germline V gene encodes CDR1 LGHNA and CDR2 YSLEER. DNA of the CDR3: TGCGCCAGCAGCCAAGATTGGGCGGGGGCCCGGGGTGAGCAGTTCTTC. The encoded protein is CASSQDWAGARGEQFF.

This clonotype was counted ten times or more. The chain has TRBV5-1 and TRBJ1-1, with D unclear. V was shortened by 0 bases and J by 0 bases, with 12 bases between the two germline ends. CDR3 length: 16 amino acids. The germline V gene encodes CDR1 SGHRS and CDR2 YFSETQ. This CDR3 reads CASSLDSQNLNTEAFF. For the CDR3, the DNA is TGCGCCAGCAGCTTGGACAGTCAAAATTTGAACACTGAAGCTTTCTTT.

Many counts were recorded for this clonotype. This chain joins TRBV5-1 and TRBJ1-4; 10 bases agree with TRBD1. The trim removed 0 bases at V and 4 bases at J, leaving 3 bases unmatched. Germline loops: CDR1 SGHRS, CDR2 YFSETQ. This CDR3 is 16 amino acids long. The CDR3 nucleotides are TGCGCCAGCAGCTTGGGTCGGGACAGGGGTAATGAAAAACTGTTTTTT. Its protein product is CASSLGRDRGNEKLFF.

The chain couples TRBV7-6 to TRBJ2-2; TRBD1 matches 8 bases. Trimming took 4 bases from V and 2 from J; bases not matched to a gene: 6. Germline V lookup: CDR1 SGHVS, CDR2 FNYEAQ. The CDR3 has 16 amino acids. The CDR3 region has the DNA TGTGCCAGCAGCTACGGGACAGGCGATAACACCGGGGAGCTGTTTTTT. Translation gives CASSYGTGDNTGELFF.

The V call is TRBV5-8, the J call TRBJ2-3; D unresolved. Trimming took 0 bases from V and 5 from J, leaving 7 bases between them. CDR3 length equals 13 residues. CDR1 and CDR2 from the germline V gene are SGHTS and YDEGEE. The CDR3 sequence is CASSLGVGDTQYF. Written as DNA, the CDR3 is TGTGCCAGCAGCTTGGGGGTGGGAGATACGCAGTATTTT. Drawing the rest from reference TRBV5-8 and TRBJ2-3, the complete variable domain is EAGVTQSPTHLIKTRGQQATLRCSPISGHTSVYWYQQALGLGLQFLLWYDEGEERNRGNFPPRFSGRQFPNYSSELNVNALELEDSALYLCASSLGVGDTQYFGPGTRLTVL.

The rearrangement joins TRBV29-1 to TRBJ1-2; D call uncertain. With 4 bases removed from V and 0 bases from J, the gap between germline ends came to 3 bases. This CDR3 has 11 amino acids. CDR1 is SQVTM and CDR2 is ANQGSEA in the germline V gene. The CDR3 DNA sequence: TGCAGCGTTGCAGCTAACTATGGCTACACCTTC. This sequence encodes CSVAANYGYTF.